Listed below are T cell receptor beta chains from one sample, sequenced in a study of cytotoxic CD8 clonotypes in ibrutinib-treated CLL. This table comes from immunoSEQ multiplex PCR, and its TCRdb copy is limited to in-frame clones, with some not included. The sample lists almost 250,000 clones; around three quarters were seen once. This material consisted of PBMCs, taken after 24 months of ibrutinib treatment. The source is a human donor with chronic lymphocytic leukemia. Each CDR3 is given with its conserved first and last residue. The order of the fields is clone size, V gene, D gene, J gene, CDR3 protein, CDR3 DNA. A D gene is named only where the DNA matches it firmly. Clone size is shown for a subset of rows, as once, few, many or a class of expanded clone.

clone size: NA
V gene: TRBV28
D gene: TRBD1
J gene: TRBJ2-1
CDR3 protein: CASSLQGNEQFF
CDR3 DNA: TGTGCCAGCAGCCTACAGGGGAATGAGCAGTTCTTC

clone size: NA
V gene: TRBV29-1
D gene: TRBD2
J gene: TRBJ2-3
CDR3 protein: CSVVPSGKDGTDTQYF
CDR3 DNA: TGCAGCGTTGTACCTAGCGGGAAGGATGGCACAGATACGCAGTATTTT

clone size: once
V gene: TRBV9
D gene: TRBD2
J gene: TRBJ2-7
CDR3 protein: CASSPPQRETHEQYF
CDR3 DNA: TGTGCCAGCAGCCCCCCTCAGCGGGAAACCCACGAGCAGTACTTC

clone size: NA
V gene: TRBV19
D gene: NA
J gene: TRBJ1-3
CDR3 protein: CASTINWGSGNTIYF
CDR3 DNA: TGTGCCAGTACTATCAACTGGGGATCTGGAAACACCATATATTTT

clone size: NA
V gene: TRBV15
D gene: TRBD2
J gene: TRBJ2-3
CDR3 protein: CATSPGGSLTDTQYF
CDR3 DNA: TGTGCCACCAGTCCCGGCGGGAGTCTAACAGATACGCAGTATTTT

clone size: few
V gene: TRBV14
D gene: NA
J gene: TRBJ2-7
CDR3 protein: CASSQVVYEQYF
CDR3 DNA: TGTGCCAGCAGCCAAGTCGTTTACGAGCAGTACTTC

clone size: NA
V gene: TRBV9
D gene: TRBD2
J gene: TRBJ2-3
CDR3 protein: CASSVAGGGDTQYF
CDR3 DNA: TGTGCCAGCAGCGTAGCGGGAGGAGGAGATACGCAGTATTTT

clone size: few
V gene: TRBV19
D gene: NA
J gene: TRBJ2-2
CDR3 protein: CASRSTGELFF
CDR3 DNA: TGTGCCAGTCGCAGCACCGGGGAGCTGTTTTTT

clone size: NA
V gene: TRBV9
D gene: TRBD2
J gene: TRBJ2-3
CDR3 protein: CASSVAQTSGRPYSTDTQYF
CDR3 DNA: TGTGCCAGCAGCGTAGCCCAGACTAGCGGGAGACCCTATAGCACAGATACGCAGTATTTT

clone size: NA
V gene: TRBV15
D gene: TRBD2
J gene: TRBJ2-3
CDR3 protein: CATSRVDSGSKGDTQYF
CDR3 DNA: TGTGCCACCAGCAGAGTCGATAGCGGGAGTAAGGGAGATACGCAGTATTTT

clone size: NA
V gene: TRBV4-3
D gene: NA
J gene: TRBJ2-5
CDR3 protein: CASSQDANQETQYF
CDR3 DNA: TGCGCCAGCAGCCAAGATGCGAACCAAGAGACCCAGTACTTC

clone size: NA
V gene: TRBV18
D gene: NA
J gene: TRBJ2-5
CDR3 protein: CASSRSGRGQETQYF
CDR3 DNA: TGTGCCAGCTCTCGGTCCGGGCGTGGACAAGAGACCCAGTACTTC

clone size: NA
V gene: TRBV27
D gene: NA
J gene: TRBJ2-7
CDR3 protein: CASSFSEGPRYEQYF
CDR3 DNA: TGTGCCAGCAGTTTCAGTGAGGGCCCTCGATACGAGCAGTACTTC

clone size: few
V gene: TRBV4-1
D gene: NA
J gene: TRBJ2-7
CDR3 protein: CASSQDPGSGVYEQYF
CDR3 DNA: TGCGCCAGCAGCCAAGATCCGGGGTCGGGGGTGTACGAGCAGTACTTC

clone size: NA
V gene: TRBV9
D gene: TRBD1
J gene: TRBJ2-7
CDR3 protein: CASSVDRGEQYF
CDR3 DNA: TGTGCCAGCAGCGTAGACAGGGGCGAGCAGTACTTC

clone size: few
V gene: TRBV5-1
D gene: TRBD2
J gene: TRBJ2-1
CDR3 protein: CASSSGTSGRMYNEQFF
CDR3 DNA: TGCGCCAGCAGCTCCGGGACTAGCGGGAGAATGTACAATGAGCAGTTCTTC

clone size: NA
V gene: TRBV27
D gene: NA
J gene: TRBJ2-1
CDR3 protein: CASSFTDSYNEQFF
CDR3 DNA: TGTGCCAGCAGTTTCACGGACTCCTACAATGAGCAGTTCTTC

clone size: NA
V gene: TRBV7-6
D gene: NA
J gene: TRBJ2-1
CDR3 protein: CASSPIPEESGFF
CDR3 DNA: TGTGCCAGCAGCCCAATCCCCGAGGAGTCGGGGTTCTTC

clone size: NA
V gene: TRBV28
D gene: NA
J gene: TRBJ2-1
CDR3 protein: CASIGASYNEQFF
CDR3 DNA: TGTGCCAGCATTGGCGCATCCTACAATGAGCAGTTCTTC

clone size: NA
V gene: TRBV6-5
D gene: NA
J gene: TRBJ2-1
CDR3 protein: CASSSPGTVNNEQFF
CDR3 DNA: TGTGCCAGCAGCTCACCCGGGACGGTGAACAATGAGCAGTTCTTC

clone size: NA
V gene: TRBV13
D gene: NA
J gene: TRBJ2-4
CDR3 protein: CASSPQGSKNIQYF
CDR3 DNA: TGTGCCAGCAGCCCTCAGGGGTCCAAAAACATTCAGTACTTC

clone size: NA
V gene: TRBV9
D gene: NA
J gene: TRBJ1-5
CDR3 protein: CASSVDGRAQPQHF
CDR3 DNA: TGTGCCAGCAGCGTAGACGGCAGGGCCCAGCCCCAGCATTTT

clone size: NA
V gene: TRBV29-1
D gene: TRBD2
J gene: TRBJ2-1
CDR3 protein: CSGGLPGLAGGRNEQFF
CDR3 DNA: TGCAGCGGTGGATTACCGGGACTAGCGGGAGGACGAAATGAGCAGTTCTTC

clone size: NA
V gene: TRBV27
D gene: TRBD2
J gene: TRBJ2-5
CDR3 protein: CASSPYDSGRAGETQYF
CDR3 DNA: TGTGCCAGCAGTCCCTATGATAGCGGGAGGGCGGGGGAGACCCAGTACTTC

clone size: once
V gene: TRBV6-5
D gene: TRBD2
J gene: TRBJ2-7
CDR3 protein: CASSGGHPGGYEQYF
CDR3 DNA: TGTGCCAGCAGTGGCGGACATCCGGGGGGCTACGAGCAGTACTTC

clone size: NA
V gene: TRBV29-1
D gene: TRBD2
J gene: TRBJ2-2
CDR3 protein: CSVTSGTGELFF
CDR3 DNA: TGCAGCGTAACTAGCGGCACCGGGGAGCTGTTTTTT

clone size: NA
V gene: TRBV6-5
D gene: NA
J gene: TRBJ1-2
CDR3 protein: CASRLGYGYTF
CDR3 DNA: TGTGCCAGCAGGCTCGGCTATGGCTACACCTTC

clone size: few
V gene: TRBV7-2
D gene: NA
J gene: TRBJ2-1
CDR3 protein: CASSVFSEQFF
CDR3 DNA: TGTGCCAGCAGCGTATTCAGTGAGCAGTTCTTC

clone size: NA
V gene: TRBV11-3
D gene: TRBD1
J gene: TRBJ2-7
CDR3 protein: CASSEGGPHEQYF
CDR3 DNA: TGTGCCAGCAGCGAAGGGGGCCCCCACGAGCAGTACTTC

clone size: few
V gene: TRBV28
D gene: NA
J gene: TRBJ1-2
CDR3 protein: CASSWKFGYTF
CDR3 DNA: TGTGCCAGCAGTTGGAAATTTGGCTACACCTTC

clone size: once
V gene: TRBV5-8
D gene: NA
J gene: TRBJ2-7
CDR3 protein: CASSLEGSGGGSEQYF
CDR3 DNA: TGTGCCAGCAGCTTGGAGGGCTCGGGTGGCGGGTCCGAGCAGTACTTC

clone size: NA
V gene: TRBV5-1
D gene: TRBD1
J gene: TRBJ1-1
CDR3 protein: CASSPGQGFTEAFF
CDR3 DNA: TGCGCCAGCAGCCCCGGACAGGGGTTCACTGAAGCTTTCTTT

clone size: NA
V gene: TRBV28
D gene: NA
J gene: TRBJ2-4
CDR3 protein: CASSLGPAKNIQYF
CDR3 DNA: TGTGCCAGCAGTTTAGGACCGGCCAAAAACATTCAGTACTTC

clone size: NA
V gene: TRBV7-2
D gene: NA
J gene: TRBJ2-3
CDR3 protein: CASSSQGFTDTQYF
CDR3 DNA: TGTGCCAGCAGCTCGCAGGGTTTCACAGATACGCAGTATTTT

clone size: NA
V gene: TRBV6-5
D gene: NA
J gene: TRBJ2-7
CDR3 protein: CASSSRTLGTYEQYF
CDR3 DNA: TGTGCCAGCAGTTCTCGGACATTAGGCACCTACGAGCAGTACTTC

clone size: NA
V gene: TRBV27
D gene: NA
J gene: TRBJ2-4
CDR3 protein: CASSLSGAAKNIQYF
CDR3 DNA: TGTGCCAGCAGTTTATCTGGGGCAGCCAAAAACATTCAGTACTTC

clone size: NA
V gene: TRBV11-3
D gene: NA
J gene: TRBJ2-5
CDR3 protein: CASSLNSGTGQETQYF
CDR3 DNA: TGTGCCAGCAGCTTAAATTCCGGGACCGGCCAAGAGACCCAGTACTTC

clone size: NA
V gene: TRBV11-2
D gene: NA
J gene: TRBJ2-7
CDR3 protein: CASTNREVEQYF
CDR3 DNA: TGTGCCAGCACCAATAGGGAGGTCGAGCAGTACTTC

clone size: few
V gene: TRBV7-8
D gene: NA
J gene: TRBJ1-5
CDR3 protein: CATGTDYNQPQHF
CDR3 DNA: TGTGCCACCGGGACGGACTACAATCAGCCCCAGCATTTT

clone size: NA
V gene: TRBV6-5
D gene: NA
J gene: TRBJ2-7
CDR3 protein: CASSYSRVVYEQYF
CDR3 DNA: TGTGCCAGCAGTTACTCACGGGTCGTTTACGAGCAGTACTTC

clone size: few
V gene: TRBV29-1
D gene: TRBD1
J gene: TRBJ2-7
CDR3 protein: CSVSGQAAYEQYF
CDR3 DNA: TGCAGCGTCTCCGGACAGGCAGCCTACGAGCAGTACTTC

clone size: few
V gene: TRBV6-5
D gene: NA
J gene: TRBJ1-2
CDR3 protein: CASSTHATDYYGYTF
CDR3 DNA: TGTGCCAGCAGTACACACGCGACAGATTACTATGGCTACACCTTC

clone size: NA
V gene: TRBV28
D gene: NA
J gene: TRBJ2-5
CDR3 protein: CASSLGGVGRGTQYF
CDR3 DNA: TGTGCCAGCAGTTTAGGAGGGGTAGGTCGCGGGACCCAGTACTTC

clone size: NA
V gene: TRBV29-1
D gene: NA
J gene: TRBJ2-3
CDR3 protein: CSVDSGTDTQYF
CDR3 DNA: TGCAGCGTTGATAGCGGCACAGATACGCAGTATTTT

clone size: few
V gene: TRBV5-4
D gene: TRBD1
J gene: TRBJ2-6
CDR3 protein: CASSLAGDRGTSGANVLTF
CDR3 DNA: TGTGCCAGCAGCTTGGCGGGGGACAGGGGGACATCTGGGGCCAACGTCCTGACTTTC

clone size: few
V gene: TRBV7-2
D gene: NA
J gene: TRBJ2-7
CDR3 protein: CASTSFSGSYEQYF
CDR3 DNA: TGTGCCAGCACGTCATTTAGCGGCTCCTACGAGCAGTACTTC

clone size: NA
V gene: TRBV7-7
D gene: NA
J gene: TRBJ2-5
CDR3 protein: CALGGLETQYF
CDR3 DNA: TGTGCCCTCGGGGGCCTTGAGACCCAGTACTTC

clone size: NA
V gene: TRBV18
D gene: NA
J gene: TRBJ2-7
CDR3 protein: CASSPQPAGAQYF
CDR3 DNA: TGTGCCAGCTCACCGCAACCCGCGGGGGCGCAGTACTTC

clone size: NA
V gene: TRBV15
D gene: TRBD2
J gene: TRBJ2-3
CDR3 protein: CATSRDVSGLAATDTQYF
CDR3 DNA: TGTGCCACCAGCAGAGACGTCAGCGGGCTAGCGGCCACAGATACGCAGTATTTT

clone size: once
V gene: TRBV19
D gene: TRBD1
J gene: TRBJ1-2
CDR3 protein: CASRILLTGGDGYTF
CDR3 DNA: TGTGCCAGTAGGATCTTACTGACAGGGGGGGACGGCTACACCTTC

clone size: NA
V gene: TRBV5-6
D gene: NA
J gene: TRBJ2-1
CDR3 protein: CASSLPERPPGEQFF
CDR3 DNA: TGTGCCAGCAGCTTGCCCGAGCGACCTCCAGGAGAGCAGTTCTTC